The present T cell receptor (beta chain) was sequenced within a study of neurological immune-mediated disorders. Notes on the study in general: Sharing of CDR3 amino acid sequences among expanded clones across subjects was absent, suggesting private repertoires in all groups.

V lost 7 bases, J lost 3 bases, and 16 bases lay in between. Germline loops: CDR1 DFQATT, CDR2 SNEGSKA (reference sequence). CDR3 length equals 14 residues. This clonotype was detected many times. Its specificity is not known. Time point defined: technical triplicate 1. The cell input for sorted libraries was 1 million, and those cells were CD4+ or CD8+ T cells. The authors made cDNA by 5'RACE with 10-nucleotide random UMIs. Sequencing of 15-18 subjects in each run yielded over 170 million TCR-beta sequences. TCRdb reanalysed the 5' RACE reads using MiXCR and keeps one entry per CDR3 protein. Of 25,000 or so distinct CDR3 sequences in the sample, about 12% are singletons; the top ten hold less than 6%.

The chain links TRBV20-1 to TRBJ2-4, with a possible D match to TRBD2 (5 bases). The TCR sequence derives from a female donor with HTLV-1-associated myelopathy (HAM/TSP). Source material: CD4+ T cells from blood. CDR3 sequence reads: CSVEGVSDKNIQYF. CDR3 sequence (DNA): TGCAGTGTTGAGGGAGTTAGTGACAAAAACATTCAGTACTTC.